The rows below give T cell receptor beta chains drawn from one sample of a study of blood T cell repertoires in COVID-19. Sequenced by immunoSEQ multiplex PCR; TCRdb stores in-frame clones only, minus some. The sample includes fewer than 95,000 clones, 88% of them seen just once. The sequencing sample was made of peripheral blood. These receptors originate from an elderly woman with acute or convalescent COVID-19. CDR3s include the opening cysteine and the closing phenylalanine or tryptophan. A D gene is named only where the DNA matches it firmly. The size field is filled for only some rows; it gives once, few, many or a size class.

d_call cdr3_length j_call v_call clone_size cdr3_aa cdr3_nt
. 11 TRBJ1-2 TRBV7-9 once CASSLDRGYTF TGTGCCAGCAGCTTAGACAGGGGCTACACCTTC
. 14 TRBJ2-2 TRBV11-2 few CASSLVPDTGELFF TGTGCCAGCAGCTTAGTCCCAGACACCGGGGAGCTGTTTTTT
TRBD2 17 TRBJ2-2 TRBV7-8 . CASSLAGLAGVTGELFF TGTGCCAGCAGCTTAGCAGGGCTAGCGGGAGTAACCGGGGAGCTGTTTTTT
TRBD1 18 TRBJ1-1 TRBV9 . CASSVPPTGGALNTEAFF TGTGCCAGCAGCGTCCCCCCTACAGGGGGAGCTTTGAACACTGAAGCTTTCTTT
TRBD1 12 TRBJ2-2 TRBV11-3 . CASRTGTGELFF TGTGCCAGCAGGACAGGGACCGGGGAGCTGTTTTTT
. 14 TRBJ1-3 TRBV5-1 . CASHTGNSGNTIYF TGCGCCAGCCACACAGGAAACTCTGGAAACACCATATATTTT
TRBD1 17 TRBJ1-6 TRBV5-6 once CASSGTGTGPYNSPLHF TGTGCCAGCAGCGGAACCGGGACAGGGCCCTATAATTCACCCCTCCACTTT
TRBD2 15 TRBJ2-7 TRBV7-2 . CASSLRTSGRNEQYF TGTGCCAGCAGCTTAAGGACTAGCGGGAGAAACGAGCAGTACTTC
. 14 TRBJ2-5 TRBV4-1 . CASSQEDRKETQYF TGCGCCAGCAGCCAAGAAGACAGGAAAGAGACCCAGTACTTC
. 17 TRBJ1-4 TRBV15 . CATSTHLKQGGGEKLFF TGTGCCACCAGCACCCACCTAAAACAGGGCGGGGGTGAAAAACTGTTTTTT
. 15 TRBJ1-5 TRBV7-9 . CASSLWPGQNQPQHF TGTGCCAGCAGCTTATGGCCAGGGCAGAATCAGCCCCAGCATTTT
. 13 TRBJ2-7 TRBV5-1 . CASSPGSAYEQYF TGCGCCAGCAGCCCGGGATCGGCCTACGAGCAGTACTTC
. 13 TRBJ1-1 TRBV6-6 once CASSNPGRTEAFF TGTGCCAGCAGTAACCCGGGGAGGACTGAAGCTTTCTTT
TRBD1 14 TRBJ1-2 TRBV13 once CASSHDREAYGYTF TGTGCCAGCAGCCACGACAGGGAGGCCTATGGCTACACCTTC
. 13 TRBJ1-1 TRBV19 . CASSAETNTEAFF TGTGCCAGTAGTGCGGAAACGAACACTGAAGCTTTCTTT
. 13 TRBJ1-5 TRBV10-3 . CAISAGENQPQHF TGTGCCATCAGTGCAGGGGAGAATCAGCCCCAGCATTTT
TRBD2 17 TRBJ2-7 TRBV9 once CASSASPGGQRGYEQYF TGTGCCAGCAGCGCCTCCCCTGGTGGGCAGCGGGGCTACGAGCAGTACTTC
TRBD2 13 TRBJ2-5 TRBV7-6 . CALAGGPQETQYF TGTGCCCTAGCGGGGGGGCCCCAAGAGACCCAGTACTTC
. 14 TRBJ2-7 TRBV29-1 . CSVDESVLGREQYF TGCAGCGTTGACGAATCGGTACTGGGGCGGGAGCAGTACTTC
. 14 TRBJ2-3 TRBV4-1 . CASSQVLAADTQYF TGCGCCAGCAGCCAAGTACTAGCCGCAGATACGCAGTATTTT
TRBD1 16 TRBJ2-1 TRBV5-5 . CASSWAGTGGHNEQFF TGTGCCAGCAGCTGGGCCGGGACAGGAGGCCACAATGAGCAGTTCTTC
. 11 TRBJ1-1 TRBV5-6 . CASSLTSEAFF TGTGCCAGCAGCTTGACATCTGAAGCTTTCTTT
. 15 TRBJ2-7 TRBV6-6 . CASSTFHQGSYEQYF TGTGCCAGCAGTACCTTCCACCAGGGGTCCTACGAGCAGTACTTC
. 13 TRBJ2-5 TRBV5-5 . CASSLGGEETQYF TGTGCCAGCAGCTTGGGGGGCGAAGAGACCCAGTACTTC
TRBD1 16 TRBJ2-2 TRBV24-1 . CATSDPGQGDTGELFF TGTGCCACCAGTGACCCGGGACAGGGGGACACCGGGGAGCTGTTTTTT
. 15 TRBJ2-3 TRBV7-9 . CASSLVAGNTDTQYF TGTGCCAGCAGCTTAGTGGCAGGAAACACAGATACGCAGTATTTT
. 10 TRBJ1-2 TRBV29-1 . CSVDGAGYTF TGCAGCGTTGATGGAGCCGGCTACACCTTC
. 13 TRBJ2-7 TRBV6-5 . CASKNLRDYEQYF TGTGCCAGCAAGAACCTCCGGGATTACGAGCAGTACTTC